These 22 T cell receptor beta chains share one sample of origin, sequenced in a study of blood T cell repertoires in COVID-19. Assay used: immunoSEQ multiplex PCR; TCRdb lists only in-frame clones, some missing. This sample carries around 80,000 clones, about 80% of them seen once, and the ten largest clones take around 13%. The specimen was peripheral blood. These receptors came from a human donor in a cohort sampled during active COVID-19.

The chain links TRBV20-1 to TRBJ2-7; D gene ambiguous. V lost 3 bases and J lost 3, with 6 bases in between. In germline, CDR1 is DFQATT, CDR2 SNEGSKA (reference sequence). This CDR3 has 11 amino acids. The CDR3 sequence is CSASIVYEQYF. In nucleotides, the CDR3 is TGCAGTGCTAGTATAGTCTACGAGCAGTACTTC.

The rearrangement joins TRBV5-4 to TRBJ2-5, with TRBD2 matching 15 bases. This CDR3 is 16 amino acids long. The germline V gene has CDR1 SGHNT and CDR2 YYREEE (reference sequence). J lost 5 bases, V lost 4 bases, and 6 bases had no gene match. CDR3 sequence: CASSEEGLAGGETQYF. The CDR3 DNA reads as TGTGCCAGCAGCGAGGAAGGACTAGCGGGGGGGGAGACCCAGTACTTC. Looking up the rest from reference TRBV5-4 and TRBJ2-5 gives the full variable domain: ETGVTQSPTHLIKTRGQQVTLRCSSQSGHNTVSWYQQALGQGPQFIFQYYREEENGRGNFPPRFSGLQFPNYSSELNVNALELDDSALYLCASSEEGLAGGETQYFGPGTRLLVL.

In its sample, this clone was seen once. V gene TRBV28 combines with J gene TRBJ1-5; D might be TRBD1 (6 bases). The length of the CDR3 is 14 residues. The V end was cut by 3 bases, the J end by 3 bases, with 9 bases between. Germline CDR1 MDHEN, CDR2 SYDVKM. The CDR3 DNA follows: TGTGCCAGCAGTTTCTGGACAGACAATCAGCCCCAGCATTTT. Its protein product is CASSFWTDNQPQHF.

The gene calls are TRBV9 and TRBJ2-1; 11 nucleotides line up with TRBD1. Germline CDR1 and CDR2: SGDLS and YYNGEE. CDR3 length: 16 residues. After removal of 0 bases from V and 5 bases from J, the junction contained 4 bases not matched to a gene. The CDR3 DNA sequence: TGTGCCAGCAGCGTAGATCCGGGACAGGGGGACAATGAGCAGTTCTTC. Translation gives CASSVDPGQGDNEQFF.

The chain carries TRBV2 and TRBJ2-4, with 8 bases that match TRBD1. CDR3 length: 18 amino acids. From germline, CDR1 is SNHLY and CDR2 FYNNEI. Unmatched junction bases numbered 14, after V lost 6 bases and J lost 1 base. The CDR3 coding sequence is TGTGCCAGCAGGACAGGGGCTCCAGGGAGAGATGCCAAAAACATTCAGTACTTC. As protein: CASRTGAPGRDAKNIQYF.

The CDR3 sequence: CASSVGLAGGQTGELFF. DNA of the CDR3: TGTGCCAGTAGTGTCGGACTAGCGGGGGGGCAAACCGGGGAGCTGTTTTTT. The chain links TRBV19 to TRBJ2-2, with 15 nucleotides matching TRBD2. The V segment lost 5 bases and the J segment 5 bases; nucleotides outside the gene matches: 6. This CDR3 contains 17 residues. Germline values: CDR1 LNHDA, CDR2 SQIVND (reference sequence).

The J gene is TRBJ1-2, the V gene TRBV2, with a possible D match to TRBD1 (6 bases). Germline values: CDR1 SNHLY, CDR2 FYNNEI. The CDR3 has 13 amino acids. V dropped 8 bases and J dropped 6 bases, with 16 bases sitting between them. The CDR3 sequence is CASVRGQPDGYTF. Written as DNA, the CDR3 is TGTGCCAGCGTCAGGGGACAACCGGATGGCTACACCTTC.

The chain is built from TRBV19 and TRBJ1-2; unclear D gene. The CDR3 runs 16 residues. Trimming shortened V by 4 bases and J by 4 bases, and 19 bases separated the two germline ends. Germline V CDR1 and CDR2: LNHDA, SQIVND (reference sequence). DNA for the CDR3: TGTGCCAGTAGTAGAGGGCAGCTTTACGACCGCTATGGCTACACCTTC. Translating it yields CASSRGQLYDRYGYTF.

This chain uses TRBV5-1 with TRBJ2-7; 8 nucleotides align to TRBD1. Trimming at V came to 7 bases and at J to 3 bases, leaving 12 bases not matched to a gene. The CDR3 has 15 amino acids. Germline V CDR1 and CDR2: SGHRS, YFSETQ. For the CDR3, the DNA is TGCGCCAGCTCCCCGGGCGGAACAGGGGGCTACGAGCAGTACTTC. Its protein is CASSPGGTGGYEQYF.

The V gene is TRBV7-3, the J gene TRBJ2-5; 7 positions agree with TRBD2. CDR3 length equals 14 residues. Trimming cost V 3 bases and J 4 bases; bases outside gene matches: 5. The germline V gene has CDR1 SGHTA and CDR2 FQGTGA. CDR3 in DNA: TGTGCCAGCAGCTTGAGCGGGGTAGGAGAGACCCAGTACTTC. This sequence encodes CASSLSGVGETQYF.

This clone was detected only once. The rearrangement uses TRBV11-2 and TRBJ2-7; D gene ambiguous. V shed 1 base and J shed 6 bases, with 4 bases lying between them. The CDR3 spans 11 residues. Germline CDR1 is SGHAT and CDR2 is FQNNGV. The CDR3 nucleotides are TGTGCCAGCAGCTTAGGCAGCGAGCAGTACTTC. It is translated as CASSLGSEQYF.

The CDR3 bases are TGTGCCAGCTCACCAGAGGGGGTTTTCACAGATACGCAGTATTTT. Translated: CASSPEGVFTDTQYF. This chain links TRBV18 with TRBJ2-3; possibly TRBD1 for D (6 bases). Germline CDR1 and CDR2: KGHSH and LQKENI. The CDR3 totals 15 residues. V gave up 2 bases and J gave up 2 bases, with 11 bases separating them.

This clone was observed a single time. The chain links TRBV7-8 to TRBJ1-6, with a possible D match to TRBD1 (5 bases). V lost 5 bases and J 0 bases, leaving 11 bases between the germline ends. The CDR3 has 16 residues. Germline V lookup: CDR1 SGHVS, CDR2 FQNEAQ. The DNA for the CDR3 is TGTGCCAGCAGCCCTCAGACAGTCTCCTATAATTCACCCCTCCACTTT. It is translated as CASSPQTVSYNSPLHF.

This sequence joins TRBV23-1 and TRBJ2-3; D may be TRBD1 (6 bases). TRBV23-1 is classed as an ORF, of uncertain function. Trimming removed 3 bases from V and 0 bases from J, with 16 bases in between. This CDR3 spans 17 amino acids. The CDR3 DNA sequence: TGCGCCAGCAGTCATATCAAGAGCCAGGGGAGCACAGATACGCAGTATTTT. It translates to CASSHIKSQGSTDTQYF.

V gene TRBV18 combines with J gene TRBJ1-1, with TRBD1 as a possible D gene (5 bases). CDR1 and CDR2 (germline): KGHSH, LQKENI. The length of the CDR3 is 13 residues. The V gene lost 7 bases and the J gene lost 0 bases, with 9 bases spanning the gap. CDR3 protein: CASLDTMNTEAFF. CDR3 DNA sequence: TGTGCCAGCTTGGACACGATGAACACTGAAGCTTTCTTT.

The table lists this clone with a count of one. CDR3: CASSDGTLSNQPQHF. CDR3 nucleotide sequence: TGTGCCAGCAGTGACGGGACATTAAGCAATCAGCCCCAGCATTTT. The chain combines TRBV2 with TRBJ1-5; TRBD1 is a possible D gene (6 bases). The CDR3 spans 15 residues. Germline CDR1 and CDR2: SNHLY and FYNNEI. V was pared by 3 bases and J by 1 base, with 10 bases between.

The genes are TRBV15 and TRBJ2-1; D not resolved. V lost 3 bases and J lost 8, with 14 bases in between. In germline, CDR1 is LNHNV, CDR2 YYDKDF (reference sequence). The CDR3 has 14 amino acids. In nucleotides, the CDR3 is TGTGCCACCAGCAGGAACCTTAACAGACATGAGCAGTTCTTC. It encodes CATSRNLNRHEQFF.

The chain has TRBV18 and TRBJ1-5, with D possibly matching TRBD1 (5 bases). In germline, CDR1 is KGHSH, CDR2 LQKENI. The V and J ends lost 2 bases and 3 bases respectively, with 11 bases between them. The CDR3 is 15 residues long. The CDR3 here is CASSPRAGTNQPQHF. CDR3 DNA sequence: TGTGCCAGCTCACCAAGGGCGGGGACCAATCAGCCCCAGCATTTT.

Details on this clone: The junction departs from the called germline gene at one end, perhaps through a read error. J is TRBJ2-1 and V is TRBV7-9; tentative D call: TRBD1 (5 bases). Germline-derived CDR1 and CDR2 are SEHNR and FQNEAQ (reference sequence). This CDR3 has 12 residues. Written as DNA, the CDR3 is TGTGCCAGCACCTTAGTTAGGGGTGAGCAGTTCTTC. Its protein product is CASTLVRGEQFF. Based on the CDR3 plus reference TRBV7-9 and TRBJ2-1, the full variable domain is DTGVSQNPRHKITKRGQNVTFRCDPISEHNRLYWYRQTLGQGPEFLTYFQNEAQLEKSRLLSDRFSAERPKGSFSTLEIQRTEQGDSAMYLCASTLVRGEQFFGPGTRLTVL.

This clone appeared a few times. As DNA, the CDR3 is TGTGCCAGCACCCTACAGGGGAGCACAGATACGCAGTATTTT. Amino acid sequence: CASTLQGSTDTQYF. The chain links TRBV7-9 to TRBJ2-3, with 7 bases matching TRBD1. The germline V gene encodes CDR1 SEHNR and CDR2 FQNEAQ (reference sequence). This CDR3 comprises 14 residues. V shed 7 bases and J 0 bases; nucleotides not matched to a gene: 4.

The gene calls are TRBV29-1 and TRBJ1-1; 8 bases are shared with TRBD1. J was trimmed by 3 bases and V by 7 bases; bases with no gene match: 4. The CDR3 loop spans 12 amino acids. Germline CDR1 is SQVTM and CDR2 is ANQGSEA. CDR3 amino acids: CSGGTGHTEAFF. The CDR3 coding sequence is TGCAGCGGTGGGACAGGTCACACTGAAGCTTTCTTT. The full variable domain, its missing parts supplied by reference TRBV29-1 and TRBJ1-1, is SAVISQKPSRDICQRGTSLTIQCQVDSQVTMMFWYRQQPGQSLTLIATANQGSEATYESGFVIDKFPISRPNLTFSTLTVSNMSPEDSSIYLCSGGTGHTEAFFGQGTRLTVV.

As DNA, the CDR3 is TGTGCCACCGGGCGGGCCGGGGAGCTGTTTTTT. This translates into CATGRAGELFF. The gene calls are TRBV6-5 and TRBJ2-2, with D tentatively TRBD2 (5 bases). This CDR3 comprises 11 residues. Trimming shortened V by 10 bases and J by 6 bases, and 9 bases separated the two germline ends. CDR1 and CDR2 (germline): MNHEY, SVGAGI.